The T cell receptor (beta chain) described here comes from a study of T-cell reconstitution after alpha-beta-depleted transplantation in children. Study conclusions and caveats: Several hundred graft clones that had expanded were reportedly the source of alpha-beta T cells about two months after transplant. T-cell numbers and diversity, one year after transplant, stemmed largely from T cells that were newly produced. Elevated TCRbeta diversity at day 60 was traced, in some patients, to surviving recipient T cells and thymic progenitors.

A TCRbeta library incorporating unique molecular identifiers was prepared. One entry per CDR3 protein results from TCRdb running MiXCR on the PCR reads. The sample carries about 300,000 distinct CDR3 sequences, nearly 8% recorded once. With regard to this clonotype: The antigen is unknown.

V gave up 6 bases and J gave up 7 bases; unmatched junction bases: 15. The CDR3 is made up of 17 amino acids. Germline V gene data show CDR1 as SQVTM and CDR2 as ANQGSEA. The source was peripheral blood, collected 360 days after TCRalphabeta/CD19-depleted stem cell transplant. The source of this sequence is a female patient between 2 and 15 years old who had a stem cell transplant for Fanconi anemia, so the T cells may come from the graft donor. The V and J genes are TRBV29-1 and TRBJ2-1; 13 positions agree with TRBD2. The DNA of the CDR3 is TGCAGCGTCGGCGGGGGACTAGCGGGGATGCTCTTTAATGAGCAGTTCTTC. It encodes CSVGGGLAGMLFNEQFF.